This TCR beta chain came from a study of T cells in women clearing cervical HPV infection. About the research overall: Cases were women with histologically confirmed HPV16-related CIN3 or worse, including 2 invasive cancers. The study's findings and limits: Combining TCR richness with V gene abundances gave approximately 0.8 AUC. Richness differences could reflect unmeasured T-cell content per sample.

Profiling relied on immunoSEQ multiplex PCR, and the TCRdb table lists in-frame clones only, not all of them. Its listing shows tens of thousands of clones. Notes on this clone: The antigen remains unidentified.

Cervical HPV DNA detected by MY09/MY11 PCR, typed by dot-blot. The sample taken for sequencing was blood buffy coat. This clonotype was sampled from a woman between 18 and 75 years old with a cervical HPV16 infection that either progressed to CIN3+ or cleared (not recorded which).

The sequenced CDR3 bases are TGTGCCAGCAGCCAACAGGGTGTGGGCGCAGATACG. The encoded protein is CASSQQGVGADT. The complete CDR3 reads CASSQQGVGADTQYF. This rearrangement joins TRBV7-8 to TRBJ2-3; a weak D match, TRBD1 (6 bases). With the read ending 3 residues before the CDR3 end, the germline J gene is used to fill in that end. Trimming cost V 5 bases and J 4 bases, with 16 bases left between them. Germline-derived CDR1 and CDR2 are SGHVS and FQNEAQ. The length of the CDR3 is 15 residues.